Each of the 14 T cell receptor beta chains below was sequenced from the same sample in a study of CD8 T cells in ankylosing spondylitis. TCRdb re-derived calls from the 5' RACE reads in MiXCR, one entry per CDR3 protein. Counted here are more than 300,000 distinct CDR3 sequences, 11% occurring once; the ten biggest clones make up roughly 9%. The sample consisted of blood, either unsorted or a sorted T cell fraction (not recorded which). The receptors stem from a female donor with ankylosing spondylitis or in good health (not recorded which).

The chain links TRBV5-1 to TRBJ1-1, with D unclear. Trimming took 7 bases from V and 0 from J, leaving 19 bases between them. The CDR3 totals 16 residues. The V gene's germline CDR1 is SGHRS and CDR2 YFSETQ. CDR3 coding DNA: TGCGCCAGCGGTCCCGGGGTCGGGGTACTGAACACTGAAGCTTTCTTT. Translating it yields CASGPGVGVLNTEAFF. Based on the CDR3 plus reference TRBV5-1 and TRBJ1-1, the full variable domain is KAGVTQTPRYLIKTRGQQVTLSCSPISGHRSVSWYQQTPGQGLQFLFEYFSETQRNKGNFPGRFSGRQFSNSRSEMNVSTLELGDSALYLCASGPGVGVLNTEAFFGQGTRLTVV.

This clonotype appeared many times. This CDR3 reads CASSEYRGGAYNEQFF. DNA for the CDR3: TGTGCCAGCAGTGAATATCGGGGGGGCGCCTACAATGAGCAGTTCTTC. The genes are TRBV25-1 and TRBJ2-1; 8 nucleotides align to TRBD2. The CDR3 contains 16 residues. Germline V lookup: CDR1 MGHDK, CDR2 SYGVNS. Germline trimming cut 0 bases from V and 2 bases from J; bases unmatched to any gene: 3.

This clonotype was counted many times. This chain connects TRBV28 to TRBJ2-7; 9 positions agree with TRBD2. The CDR3 is made up of 12 amino acids. Germline V gene lookup returns CDR1 MDHEN and CDR2 SYDVKM. Trimming at V came to 6 bases and at J to 7 bases, leaving 4 bases not matched to a gene. Here the CDR3 reads CASSPSGNEQYF. The CDR3 DNA reads TGTGCCAGCAGCCCTAGCGGGAATGAGCAGTACTTC. The full variable domain, in which reference TRBV28 and TRBJ2-7 provide the parts outside the CDR3, is DVKVTQSSRYLVKRTGEKVFLECVQDMDHENMFWYRQDPGLGLRLIYFSYDVKMKEKGDIPEGYSVSREKKERFSLILESASTNQTSMYLCASSPSGNEQYFGPGTRLTVT.

This clonotype was seen many times. The genes are TRBV10-3 and TRBJ1-1; a possible D gene is TRBD1 (6 bases). Germline CDR1 and CDR2: ENHRY and SYGVKD. The V end was cut by 4 bases, the J end by 2 bases, with 14 bases between. The CDR3 runs 15 residues. CDR3 nucleotides: TGTGCCATCAGTGGGACAGCGGGTAGAAACACTGAAGCTTTCTTT. It codes for CAISGTAGRNTEAFF.

This clonotype was picked up a small number of times. A junction end diverges from the germline sequence, so it may reflect a read error. The chain employs TRBV11-2 and TRBJ1-6; D ambiguous. The CDR3 loop spans 15 amino acids. Looked up from germline, CDR1 is SGHAT and CDR2 is FQNNGV. The CDR3 spells CASSLVVSAGEVRNF. CDR3 bases: TGTGCCAGCAGCTTAGTGGTCTCGGCAGGCGAAGTAAGAAACTTT.

This clonotype was seen many times. This chain connects TRBV7-6 to TRBJ1-1, with 8 bases fitting TRBD1. This CDR3 contains 11 residues. Germline-derived CDR1 and CDR2 are SGHVS and FNYEAQ. The junction had 10 bases not matched to a gene; V was cut back by 10 bases and J by 12 bases. The CDR3: CAINQGAGTFF. CDR3 in DNA: TGTGCCATTAATCAGGGGGCCGGAACTTTCTTT.

The chain joins TRBV5-1 to TRBJ2-1; D is possibly TRBD2 (6 bases). Looked up from germline, CDR1 is SGHRS and CDR2 is YFSETQ. There are 13 residues in the CDR3. V was trimmed by 4 bases and J by 9 bases, leaving 14 bases between them. In DNA, the CDR3 is TGCGCCAGCAGCATAGTCGCCGGGGGTGAGCAGTTCTTC. Residues: CASSIVAGGEQFF.

This clonotype showed up many times. The chain uses TRBV3-1 and TRBJ1-2; D is unresolved. The CDR3 loop spans 12 amino acids. Per germline, CDR1 LGHDT and CDR2 YNNKEL (reference sequence). The germline V and J ends were trimmed by 2 bases and 12 bases, with 13 bases remaining between them. The CDR3 coding sequence is TGTGCCAGCAGCCAACCCGGGTCCGTCCACACCTTC. Its protein product is CASSQPGSVHTF.

The J gene is TRBJ2-7, the V gene TRBV5-1; TRBD2 matches at 7 bases. Losses at the gene ends were 0 bases for V and 2 bases for J; bases not matched to a gene: 14. This CDR3 has 18 residues. The germline V gene has CDR1 SGHRS and CDR2 YFSETQ. DNA for the CDR3: TGCGCCAGCAGCTTGGATTCCGGGACCACCAGCGGGACCTACGAGCAGTACTTC. Protein sequence: CASSLDSGTTSGTYEQYF. Together with reference TRBV5-1 and TRBJ2-7, the CDR3 gives the full variable domain: KAGVTQTPRYLIKTRGQQVTLSCSPISGHRSVSWYQQTPGQGLQFLFEYFSETQRNKGNFPGRFSGRQFSNSRSEMNVSTLELGDSALYLCASSLDSGTTSGTYEQYFGPGTRLTVT.

The gene calls are TRBV2 and TRBJ1-5; 9 bases are a match to TRBD1. Trimming cost V 4 bases and J 6 bases; bases outside gene matches: 16. There are 18 residues in the CDR3. The germline V gene has CDR1 SNHLY and CDR2 FYNNEI. CDR3 sequence (DNA): TGTGCCAGCAGTGGACATCAATCCGACAGGGGGGAAGGTCAGCCCCAGCATTTT. Protein sequence: CASSGHQSDRGEGQPQHF.

The table lists this clonotype with many counts. V usage is TRBV7-3 and J usage is TRBJ2-3; the match to TRBD2 covers 9 bases. The V gene end was trimmed by 3 bases and the J gene end by 1 base; junction bases not matched to a gene: 8. The CDR3 consists of 17 residues. CDR1 SGHTA and CDR2 FQGTGA come from the germline V gene. The CDR3 here is CASSFLPSGGRTDTQYF. CDR3 bases: TGTGCCAGCAGCTTTCTTCCGAGCGGGGGGCGCACAGATACGCAGTATTTT.

A remark on this clonotype: This could be a read error, since a much larger clone is one nucleotide away. V gene TRBV5-1 combines with J gene TRBJ2-1, with TRBD1 matching 7 bases. The germline V gene encodes CDR1 SGHRS and CDR2 YFSETQ. Germline trimming cut 4 bases from V and 0 bases from J; bases unmatched to any gene: 1. The CDR3 runs to 14 residues. As DNA, the CDR3 is TGCGCCAGCAGCGGGGACAGCTCCTACAATGAGCAGTTCTTC. Its translation: CASSGDSSYNEQFF.

This clonotype came up many times. V usage is TRBV20-1 and J usage is TRBJ1-3; D remains ambiguous. V was clipped by 4 bases and J by 0 bases, with 10 bases between them. The germline V gene has CDR1 DFQATT and CDR2 SNEGSKA (reference sequence). CDR3 length: 14 amino acids. The CDR3 spells CSAIPLHSGNTIYF. CDR3 DNA sequence: TGCAGTGCTATTCCCCTACACTCTGGAAACACCATATATTTT.

Many counts were recorded for this clonotype. J is TRBJ2-3 and V is TRBV10-3; D may be TRBD1 (5 bases). V was cut by 2 bases and J by 4 bases, with 19 bases left in between. The CDR3 spans 17 residues. The germline V gene has CDR1 ENHRY and CDR2 SYGVKD. The CDR3 loop reads CAISELWVTGDSDTQYF. CDR3 nucleotide sequence: TGTGCCATCAGTGAGCTATGGGTTACAGGAGACTCAGATACGCAGTATTTT.